This T cell receptor beta chain was sequenced in a study of CXCR3-negative and CXCR3-positive naive CD8 T cells. Study conclusions and caveats: Naive subsets were similarly diverse, while memory CD8+ repertoires were much less diverse. Partially decreased CXCR3 expression was recorded after cryopreservation, and fresh PBMCs were used in most assays. In naive cells, CXCR3-negative and CXCR3-positive subsets had similar TRBV-TRBJ usage; memory cells differed.

The study made its TRB cDNA libraries by 5' RACE, adding UMI labels. From its re-call of the 5' RACE reads, TCRdb lists each CDR3 protein once, without DNA. The table for this sample gives about 26,000 distinct CDR3 sequences. On this clonotype itself: The antigen remains undetermined.

The CDR3 is 15 residues long. In germline, CDR1 is SGHAT, CDR2 FQNNGV. The CD45RO-CCR7+CD27+CD95- phenotype denoted naive CD8+ T cells. The chain has TRBV11-2 and TRBJ2-3. Input material: naive CXCR3- CD8+ T cells from blood. The subset is: CD45RO-CCR7+CD27+CD95- naive CD8+ T cells lacking CXCR3 (TNR3-). The sequence was obtained from a human donor in good health. Some clones in this sample may be carry-over from other donors' samples. CDR3 loop: CASSSRGAVQDTQYF.